This T cell receptor beta chain was retrieved from a study of T cell repertoires in cytomegalovirus infection (dated by TCRdb to the late 2010s). For the wider study: Because public TCR beta signatures pointed to carriage of CMV infection together with the matching HLA type, the HLA type of each donor mattered for the analysis.

Ten or more counts support this clonotype. Its antigen is currently not known. No base qualities exist here, and no much larger clone lies one base off it. Sequencing was performed on an Illumina HiSeq 1500. TCRdb trimmed public reads at Q25 via fastp, called clones via MiXCR and kept in-frame beta chains. Duplicate CDR3 protein sequences are folded into a single record with the most common DNA and genes. In this sample the table shows tens of thousands of distinct CDR3 sequences, around 3.8% of which occur a single time. Around 22% of the sample comes from the top ten. Study-wide findings and limitations: In the ex vivo response, HLA-C-restricted CMV-specific TCR beta clonotypes were dominant, and in two of eight donors the single most frequent clonotype came from this HLA-C-restricted group. In both this cohort and an independent cohort of some 380 donors, the cumulative frequency of public TCR beta family members distinguished carriers of CMV infection plus the relevant HLA type.

The TCR comes from a human donor in good health (CMV status not recorded). Some clones in this sample may be carry-over from other donors' samples. Sample: PBMCs.

Here the CDR3 is given as CASSLRAGSSYNEQFF. The nucleotide sequence is TGTGCCAGCAGCTTACGAGCGGGTAGCTCCTACAATGAGCAGTTCTTC. This receptor chain uses TRBV7-9 and TRBJ2-1, with TRBD2 tentatively as D gene (6 bases match). From the cysteine through the phenylalanine, the CDR3 covers 16 amino acids. The only DNA kept is the CDR3, 48 bases in frame from the first base. Cut back by 2 bases and 0 bases, the V and J ends lie 11 bases apart. Reading the germline V gene (reference sequence) gives CDR1 SEHNR and CDR2 FQNEAQ.